A single sample gave rise to the 28 T cell receptor beta chains below, sequenced in a study of cytomegalovirus exposure and HLA in healthy donors. Both 60 Vbeta primers and 13 Jbeta primers went into the PCR. Generated by immunoSEQ multiplex PCR, the TCRdb table keeps only in-frame clones and is missing some. The data show roughly 190,000 clones, more than 80% seen once. Sequencing used PBMCs. These receptors were obtained from a woman aged 50 to 65 in good health and CMV-seropositive.

The rearrangement links TRBV30 to TRBJ2-7; 8 nucleotides line up with TRBD1. V was pared by 2 bases and J by 0 bases, with 12 bases of the junction left unmatched. Germline CDR1 GTSNPN, CDR2 SVGIG (reference sequence). The CDR3 contains 17 residues. CDR3 coding DNA: TGTGCCTGGAGTCTCGCCTCAACAGGGGGGCTCTCCTACGAGCAGTACTTC. Amino acids: CAWSLASTGGLSYEQYF. The full variable domain, with the rest looked up from reference TRBV30 and TRBJ2-7, is SQTIHQWPATLVQPVGSPLSLECTVEGTSNPNLYWYRQAAGRGLQLLFYSVGIGQISSEVPQNLSASRPQDRQFILSSKKLLLSDSGFYLCAWSLASTGGLSYEQYFGPGTRLTVT.

This sequence joins TRBV7-9 and TRBJ1-3; D call uncertain. V lost 1 base and J 0 bases, leaving 7 bases between the germline ends. Germline CDR1 reads SEHNR; CDR2 reads FQNEAQ (reference sequence). The CDR3 runs to 15 residues. CDR3: CASSLGRSSGNTIYF. CDR3 in DNA: TGTGCCAGCAGCTTAGGCAGGTCCTCTGGAAACACCATATATTTT.

The chain joins TRBV19 to TRBJ1-6; D possibly corresponds to TRBD1 (5 bases). Looked up from germline, CDR1 is LNHDA and CDR2 is SQIVND (reference sequence). Trimming cost V 5 bases and J 8 bases, with 13 bases left between them. This CDR3 is built from 14 residues. The CDR3 region has the DNA TGTGCCAGTAGTCCCCCGGGACTTTATTCACCCCTCCACTTT. Amino acid sequence: CASSPPGLYSPLHF. Combining the CDR3 with reference TRBV19 and TRBJ1-6 gives the whole variable domain DGGITQSPKYLFRKEGQNVTLSCEQNLNHDAMYWYRQDPGQGLRLIYYSQIVNDFQKGDIAEGYSVSREKKESFPLTVTSAQKNPTAFYLCASSPPGLYSPLHFGNGTRLTVT.

This sequence joins TRBV12-5 and TRBJ1-6, with D possibly matching TRBD1 (6 bases). This CDR3 has 18 residues. V lost 4 bases and J lost 2, with 18 bases in between. Germline CDR1 is LGHNT and CDR2 is FRNRAP. CDR3 amino acids: CASGWGHGKETYNSPLHF. CDR3 DNA sequence: TGTGCTAGTGGTTGGGGACATGGTAAGGAGACCTATAATTCACCCCTCCACTTT.

J is TRBJ2-3 and V is TRBV6-1, with a tentative D call TRBD2 (5 bases). The CDR3 extends over 15 amino acids. Germline V gene lookup returns CDR1 MNHNS and CDR2 SASEGT. Trimming cost V 4 bases and J 1 base, with 12 bases left between them. Here the CDR3 reads CASSGLRGGTDTQYF. CDR3 nucleotides: TGTGCCAGCAGTGGTCTTCGGGGTGGCACAGATACGCAGTATTTT.

The chain couples TRBV14 to TRBJ2-3, with 8 bases fitting TRBD2. Trimming at V came to 5 bases and at J to 2 bases, leaving 9 bases not matched to a gene. This CDR3 contains 16 residues. Germline CDR1 reads SGHDN; CDR2 reads FVKESK. This chain's CDR3 is CASSNWAGGSTDTQYF. CDR3 bases: TGTGCCAGCAGCAATTGGGCGGGGGGTTCCACAGATACGCAGTATTTT.

The chain has TRBV5-8 and TRBJ1-5; D is ambiguous. The CDR3 has 14 amino acids. V was trimmed by 0 bases and J by 3 bases, leaving 7 bases between them. The V gene's germline CDR1 is SGHTS and CDR2 YDEGEE. The chain's CDR3 is CASSLGTVNQPQHF. CDR3 nucleotides: TGTGCCAGCAGCTTGGGGACTGTCAATCAGCCCCAGCATTTT.

There are a few counts of this clone. The chain recombines TRBV6-6 with TRBJ2-1, with TRBD2 matching 9 bases. The CDR3 is 14 residues long. V shed 7 bases, J shed 9 bases, and the junction held 10 bases outside the gene matches. Germline CDR1 and CDR2: MNHNY and SVGAGI (reference sequence). The CDR3 sequence: CASILGGGAGEQFF. The DNA for the CDR3 is TGTGCCAGCATTCTGGGCGGGGGGGCAGGTGAGCAGTTCTTC.

V gene TRBV9 combines with J gene TRBJ1-1, with D uncertain. Trimming removed 4 bases from V and 1 base from J, with 8 bases in between. This CDR3 region has 13 residues. Germline CDR1 is SGDLS and CDR2 is YYNGEE. This CDR3 is CASSLRQNTEAFF. The CDR3 DNA reads as TGTGCCAGCAGCCTTCGACAGAACACTGAAGCTTTCTTT.

The J gene is TRBJ2-5, the V gene TRBV9; tentative D call: TRBD1 (6 bases). The length of the CDR3 is 15 residues. Germline-derived CDR1 and CDR2 are SGDLS and YYNGEE. V was clipped by 3 bases and J by 1 base, with 13 bases between them. CDR3: CASSGGGQIQETQYF. CDR3 sequence (DNA): TGTGCCAGCAGCGGCGGAGGACAGATCCAAGAGACCCAGTACTTC.

The chain joins TRBV10-3 to TRBJ2-3, with D unresolved. Trimming cost V 11 bases and J 2 bases, with 14 bases left between them. The CDR3 is 13 amino acids. Germline V gene lookup returns CDR1 ENHRY and CDR2 SYGVKD. CDR3 sequence reads: CASHGTATDTQYF. The CDR3 DNA follows: TGTGCCTCTCATGGAACAGCCACAGATACGCAGTATTTT.

The rearrangement joins TRBV19 to TRBJ1-5; D is unclear. Germline V gene data show CDR1 as LNHDA and CDR2 as SQIVND (reference sequence). V was shortened by 5 bases and J by 8 bases, with 19 bases between the two germline ends. This CDR3 has 15 residues. The CDR3 DNA reads as TGTGCCAGTAGTCCCCGGGAAAGCTTATGGGAGCCCCAGCATTTT. Its translation is CASSPRESLWEPQHF.

The chain has TRBV4-1 and TRBJ1-2; D perhaps matches TRBD1 (5 bases). V lost 1 base and J 4 bases, leaving 13 bases between the germline ends. This CDR3 contains 15 residues. Germline-derived CDR1 and CDR2 are MGHRA and YSYEKL. The DNA for the CDR3 is TGCGCCAGCAGCCAAGTAGGTGGCAGGGTCTATGGCTACACCTTC. Protein: CASSQVGGRVYGYTF.

The chain has TRBV5-4 and TRBJ2-5; 7 bases are a match to TRBD1. The closer fit of TRBJ2-7 to the DNA end suggests the J call may be wrong. This CDR3 has 13 amino acids. CDR1 is SGHNT, CDR2 YYREEE, per germline (reference sequence). The CDR3 loop reads CASSLDRGYEQYF. In DNA form, the CDR3 reads TGTGCCAGCAGCTTGGACAGGGGTTACGAGCAGTACTTC.

The rearrangement links TRBV4-1 to TRBJ2-2; possible D gene TRBD2, 5 bases. This CDR3 is 16 amino acids long. The V gene's germline CDR1 is MGHRA and CDR2 YSYEKL. V was pared by 4 bases and J by 3 bases, with 15 bases between. CDR3: CASSLRVGVDTGELFF. CDR3 in DNA: TGCGCCAGCAGCCTAAGGGTCGGGGTGGACACCGGGGAGCTGTTTTTT.

V is TRBV5-1 and J is TRBJ2-3, with 7 bases lining up with TRBD1. J lost 3 bases, V lost 0 bases, and 4 bases had no gene match. The CDR3 covers 15 residues. Germline-derived CDR1 and CDR2 are SGHRS and YFSETQ. CDR3 amino acids: CASSLGQGTTDTQYF. In DNA, the CDR3 is TGCGCCAGCAGCTTGGGACAGGGAACGACAGATACGCAGTATTTT.

The rearrangement links TRBV7-3 to TRBJ2-5; 9 bases are shared with TRBD2. The CDR3 covers 15 residues. With 5 bases clipped from V and 5 bases from J, the junction kept 9 bases outside the gene matches. Germline CDR1 and CDR2: SGHTA and FQGTGA. CDR3 coding DNA: TGTGCCAGCAGCATTATAGCGGGGGTTGCCGAGACCCAGTACTTC. The encoded protein is CASSIIAGVAETQYF.

The rearrangement links TRBV7-2 to TRBJ2-5; 8 positions agree with TRBD2. J gave up 5 bases and V 5 bases, and 10 bases lay outside the gene matches. Looked up from germline, CDR1 is SGHTA and CDR2 is FQGNSA. This CDR3 region has 15 residues. CDR3 residues: CASSRGTSRRETQYF. The DNA of the CDR3 is TGTGCCAGCAGCCGGGGGACTAGTCGGCGGGAGACCCAGTACTTC.

The chain has TRBV29-1 and TRBJ1-6, with 7 bases identical to TRBD1. Looked up from germline, CDR1 is SQVTM and CDR2 is ANQGSEA. The CDR3 consists of 16 residues. Trimming cost V 6 bases and J 0 bases; bases outside gene matches: 8. This CDR3 is CSVATGESSYNSPLHF. CDR3 sequence (DNA): TGCAGCGTCGCAACAGGGGAGAGCTCCTATAATTCACCCCTCCACTTT.

This clone has just one count. The rearrangement uses TRBV9 and TRBJ2-1, with 9 bases aligning to TRBD2. J was trimmed by 6 bases and V by 0 bases; bases with no gene match: 4. The CDR3 loop spans 15 amino acids. Germline CDR1 is SGDLS and CDR2 is YYNGEE. In DNA form, the CDR3 reads TGTGCCAGCAGCGTAGAAGCGGGGGGCCTCAATGAGCAGTTCTTC. Amino acids: CASSVEAGGLNEQFF. The entire variable domain, with the rest obtained from reference TRBV9 and TRBJ2-1, is as follows: DSGVTQTPKHLITATGQRVTLRCSPRSGDLSVYWYQQSLDQGLQFLIQYYNGEERAKGNILERFSAQQFPDLHSELNLSSLELGDSALYFCASSVEAGGLNEQFFGPGTRLTVL.

The chain employs TRBV2 and TRBJ1-5; possibly TRBD1 for D (5 bases). Germline loops: CDR1 SNHLY, CDR2 FYNNEI. Trimming pared 1 base from V and 0 bases from J, leaving 7 bases between. The CDR3 is 15 amino acids. Here the CDR3 reads CASSEGGGSNQPQHF. The CDR3 DNA follows: TGTGCCAGCAGTGAAGGGGGCGGTAGCAATCAGCCCCAGCATTTT.

CDR3: CASSLAWASGADQETQYF. The CDR3 bases are TGTGCCAGCAGCTTAGCGTGGGCTAGCGGGGCCGACCAAGAGACCCAGTACTTC. The chain is built from TRBV7-2 and TRBJ2-5; 9 bases line up with TRBD2. Trimming removed 0 bases from V and 0 bases from J; junction bases left unmatched: 8. Germline V lookup: CDR1 SGHTA, CDR2 FQGNSA. The CDR3 runs to 18 residues.

This clone was seen a single time. This sequence joins TRBV6-1 and TRBJ2-1; 12 bases agree with TRBD2. Germline values: CDR1 MNHNS, CDR2 SASEGT. V shed 3 bases, J shed 3 bases, and the junction held 3 bases outside the gene matches. The CDR3 loop spans 16 amino acids. CDR3 loop: CASSDLLAGGYNEQFF. Written as DNA, the CDR3 is TGTGCCAGCAGTGATCTACTAGCGGGGGGCTACAATGAGCAGTTCTTC.

V and J are TRBV28 and TRBJ2-3, with D perhaps TRBD2 (7 bases). From germline, CDR1 is MDHEN and CDR2 SYDVKM. The CDR3 consists of 16 residues. Deletions cut 5 bases from V and 4 bases from J, with 19 bases between. DNA for the CDR3: TGTGCCAGCAGTGACCCCGGCGGGGGCGGGTCAGATACGCAGTATTTT. Translation: CASSDPGGGGSDTQYF.

This chain uses TRBV7-8 with TRBJ2-3; D is perhaps TRBD2 (5 bases). The CDR3 totals 17 residues. Germline assignment: CDR1 SGHVS and CDR2 FQNEAQ. Trimming left V 5 bases short and J 3 bases short, with 21 bases between. CDR3 protein: CASSQQERAVWTDTQYF. In nucleotides, the CDR3 is TGTGCCAGCAGCCAGCAAGAGAGGGCCGTCTGGACAGATACGCAGTATTTT.

This rearrangement joins TRBV6-1 to TRBJ2-3; tentative D call: TRBD2 (5 bases). V lost 2 bases to trimming and J lost 1 base, with 7 bases between them. CDR3 size: 14 residues. Germline-derived CDR1 and CDR2 are MNHNS and SASEGT. This chain's CDR3 is CASSERGGTDTQYF. In DNA form, the CDR3 reads TGTGCCAGCAGTGAACGGGGTGGCACAGATACGCAGTATTTT.

The chain joins TRBV5-1 to TRBJ1-1, with D unclear. V lost 0 bases and J lost 4, with 13 bases in between. CDR3 length: 15 amino acids. Per germline, CDR1 SGHRS and CDR2 YFSETQ. The CDR3 DNA reads TGCGCCAGCAGCTTGGAGTTGGCGGGCTCCACTGAAGCTTTCTTT. Protein: CASSLELAGSTEAFF.

Points on this clone: This specimen includes other DNA sequences encoding the same CDR3. The chain employs TRBV7-8 and TRBJ2-2; the match to TRBD1 covers 9 bases. Germline CDR1 reads SGHVS; CDR2 reads FQNEAQ. The ends lost 5 bases at V and 6 bases at J; junction bases unmatched: 7. CDR3 length: 15 amino acids. In nucleotides, the CDR3 is TGTGCCAGCAGCCCTCGGGGGACAGGGCCCGGGGAGCTGTTTTTT. Translating gives CASSPRGTGPGELFF.